The source of this T cell receptor beta chain is a study of blood T cell repertoires in COVID-19. Study context: Sample material is recorded as cDNA or gDNA derived from T cells, B-cell-depleted T cells, or PBMCs.

As handled by the study authors: The authors estimated nucleated cell counts from reference gene primer amplification. Repertoires were generated with immunoSEQ multiplex PCR, while TCRdb's copy carries only in-frame clones and drops some. V and J calls and clone size are as listed in that table; D and trimming were resolved from the DNA. This repertoire shows about 73,000 clones, around four fifths found once; its top ten account for 1.5% to 2%. CDR3 length: 13 residues. With 5 bases removed from V and 5 bases from J, the gap between germline ends came to 10 bases. Germline CDR1 is SEHNR and CDR2 is FQNEAQ (reference sequence).

The chain recombines TRBV7-9 with TRBJ1-5; D is unclear. The material sequenced was peripheral blood. This clonotype was obtained from a woman aged 60-70 years with acute or convalescent COVID-19. The CDR3 is CASSRDGDQPQHF. The CDR3, as DNA: TGTGCCAGCAGCCGCGACGGGGATCAGCCCCAGCATTTT.